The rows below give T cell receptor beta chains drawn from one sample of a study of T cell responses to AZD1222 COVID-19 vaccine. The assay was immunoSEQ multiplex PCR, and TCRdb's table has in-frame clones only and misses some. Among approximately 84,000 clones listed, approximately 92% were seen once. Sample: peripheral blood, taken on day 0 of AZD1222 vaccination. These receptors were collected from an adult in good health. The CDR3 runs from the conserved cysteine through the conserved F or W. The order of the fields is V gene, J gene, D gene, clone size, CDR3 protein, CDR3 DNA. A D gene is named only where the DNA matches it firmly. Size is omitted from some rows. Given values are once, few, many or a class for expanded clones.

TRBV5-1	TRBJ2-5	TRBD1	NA	CASGGTGFQQETQYF	TGCGCCAGCGGGGGGACAGGGTTTCAACAAGAGACCCAGTACTTC
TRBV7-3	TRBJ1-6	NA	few	CASSRHDNSPLHF	TGTGCCAGCAGTCGCCATGATAATTCACCCCTCCACTTT
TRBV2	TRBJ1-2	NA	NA	CASRTGHGYTF	TGTGCCAGCAGAACAGGGCATGGCTACACCTTC
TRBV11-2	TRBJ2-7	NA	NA	CASSLIGRRDSYEQYF	TGTGCCAGCAGCTTAATAGGCCGGAGGGACTCCTACGAGCAGTACTTC
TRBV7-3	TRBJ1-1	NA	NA	CASSFKGGSNTEAFF	TGTGCCAGCAGCTTCAAAGGGGGTAGTAACACTGAAGCTTTCTTT
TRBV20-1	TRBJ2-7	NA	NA	CSASQGTYEQYF	TGCAGTGCTAGTCAGGGAACCTACGAGCAGTACTTC
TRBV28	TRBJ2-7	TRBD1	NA	CASTPGQGHSYEQYF	TGTGCCAGCACCCCGGGACAGGGGCACTCCTACGAGCAGTACTTC
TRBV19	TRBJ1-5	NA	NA	CASSVGYNQPQHF	TGTGCCAGTAGTGTAGGCTACAATCAGCCCCAGCATTTT
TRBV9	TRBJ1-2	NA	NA	CASSRTGNYGYTF	TGTGCCAGCAGCCGAACAGGGAACTATGGCTACACCTTC
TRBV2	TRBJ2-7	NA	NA	CASSETKLLSYEQYF	TGTGCCAGCAGTGAGACAAAGCTCCTCTCCTACGAGCAGTACTTC
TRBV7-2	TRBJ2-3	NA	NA	CASSQGVADTQYF	TGTGCCAGTTCACAGGGTGTTGCAGATACGCAGTATTTT
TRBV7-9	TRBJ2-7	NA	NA	CASSLVGGRNEQYF	TGTGCCAGCAGCTTAGTTGGGGGGCGCAACGAGCAGTACTTC
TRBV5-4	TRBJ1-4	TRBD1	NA	CASSTGQGTNEKLFF	TGTGCCAGCAGCACAGGACAGGGAACTAATGAAAAACTGTTTTTT
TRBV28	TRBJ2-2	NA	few	CATKRETGELFF	TGTGCCACCAAAAGGGAAACCGGGGAGCTGTTTTTT
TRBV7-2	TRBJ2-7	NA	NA	CASSRIPRDSYEQYF	TGTGCCAGCAGCCGTATTCCGCGGGACTCCTACGAGCAGTACTTC
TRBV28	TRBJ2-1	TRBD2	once	CASSLGLAGGSYNEQFF	TGTGCCAGCAGTTTAGGGCTAGCGGGAGGGTCCTACAATGAGCAGTTCTTC